This is a list of T cell receptor beta chains from one sample in a study of T cell responses to AZD1222 COVID-19 vaccine. The data were produced by immunoSEQ multiplex PCR, yet TCRdb's version contains in-frame clones alone and is incomplete. The data show under 150,000 clones, with 90% seen just once and around 3.6% held by the top ten. The sequenced sample was peripheral blood, obtained on day 0 of AZD1222 vaccination. The receptors stem from an adult in good health. The CDR3 runs from the conserved cysteine through the conserved F or W. A D gene is named only where the DNA matches it firmly. Size tells how often a clone was seen (once, few, many) or the class of an expanded clone, and some rows leave it out.

TRBV4-2	TRBJ1-2	-	TRBD1	CASSQPDREGGYTF	TGTGCCAGCAGCCAACCGGACAGGGAGGGCGGCTACACCTTC
TRBV5-4	TRBJ2-3	once	-	CASSLPDTDTQYF	TGTGCCAGCAGCTTGCCAGATACAGATACGCAGTATTTT
TRBV12-3/TRBV12-4	TRBJ1-2	once	-	CASSWGRSYGYTF	TGTGCCAGCAGTTGGGGACGGTCCTATGGCTACACCTTC
TRBV19	TRBJ1-6	-	TRBD1	CASSIPGGENSPLHF	TGTGCCAGTAGTATCCCAGGGGGCGAGAATTCACCCCTCCACTTT
TRBV4-3	TRBJ2-3	-	TRBD2	CASSQDWLAGSDTQYF	TGCGCCAGCAGCCAAGATTGGCTAGCGGGGTCAGATACGCAGTATTTT
TRBV9	TRBJ2-2	-	TRBD2	CASSVDFGRGSGANTGELFF	TGTGCCAGCAGCGTAGATTTCGGGAGGGGTAGCGGAGCGAACACCGGGGAGCTGTTTTTT
TRBV5-4	TRBJ1-1	-	-	CASSVDPGDGGTEAFF	TGTGCCAGCAGCGTCGATCCAGGGGACGGAGGCACTGAAGCTTTCTTT
TRBV30	TRBJ1-2	-	-	CAWSVWDYGYTF	TGTGCCTGGAGTGTGTGGGACTATGGCTACACCTTC
TRBV30	TRBJ2-1	-	-	CAWSAPGEYNEQFF	TGTGCCTGGAGTGCTCCAGGGGAGTACAATGAGCAGTTCTTC
TRBV29-1	TRBJ2-7	many	-	CSVARDYEQYF	TGCAGCGTTGCAAGGGACTACGAGCAGTACTTC
TRBV14	TRBJ2-1	-	TRBD2	CASSQAPPGAGGPNEQFF	TGTGCCAGCAGCCAAGCACCCCCCGGAGCGGGGGGTCCCAATGAGCAGTTCTTC
TRBV4-3	TRBJ2-2	-	-	CASSQSNTGELFF	TGCGCCAGCAGCCAAAGTAACACCGGGGAGCTGTTTTTT
TRBV6-6	TRBJ1-6	-	TRBD1	CASSYLGTGNSPLHF	TGTGCCAGCAGTTACCTCGGGACAGGGAATTCACCCCTCCACTTT
TRBV19	TRBJ2-1	-	-	CASSMTGEQFF	TGTGCCAGTAGTATGACGGGCGAGCAGTTCTTC
TRBV19	TRBJ2-1	-	TRBD1	CASSIHRGTYNEQFF	TGTGCCAGTAGTATACACAGGGGAACATACAATGAGCAGTTCTTC
TRBV14	TRBJ1-2	-	-	CASSQGRFYTF	TGTGCCAGCAGCCAAGGACGGTTCTACACCTTC
TRBV10-3	TRBJ2-5	-	TRBD1	CAIMGQGAQETQYF	TGTGCCATCATGGGACAGGGGGCCCAAGAGACCCAGTACTTC
TRBV3-1/TRBV3-2	TRBJ2-3	-	TRBD2	CASRRTSGGSTDTQYF	TGTGCCAGCAGGAGGACTAGCGGGGGAAGCACAGATACGCAGTATTTT
TRBV7-2	TRBJ2-2	few	-	CASSLGGYTGELFF	TGTGCCAGCAGCTTAGGTGGTTACACCGGGGAGCTGTTTTTT
TRBV20-1	TRBJ2-7	-	-	CSASWRDYEQYF	TGCAGTGCTAGTTGGCGGGACTACGAGCAGTACTTC
TRBV7-9	TRBJ2-4	-	-	CASSQLGTTRLAKNIQYF	TGTGCCAGCAGCCAACTAGGGACAACCCGCCTTGCCAAAAACATTCAGTACTTC
TRBV5-1	TRBJ1-4	-	-	CASSFDGLNEKLFF	TGCGCCAGCAGCTTTGACGGCCTTAATGAAAAACTGTTTTTT
TRBV5-4	TRBJ1-1	-	-	CASSPWGGTEAFF	TGTGCCAGCAGCCCTTGGGGGGGGACTGAAGCTTTCTTT
TRBV5-5	TRBJ2-7	-	TRBD2	CASSSQSSSGGYYEQYF	TGTGCCAGCAGCTCCCAAAGCTCTAGCGGGGGCTACTACGAGCAGTACTTC
TRBV5-1	TRBJ1-2	-	-	CASSPTGTRGYGYTF	TGCGCCAGCAGCCCCACAGGCACTCGCGGCTATGGCTACACCTTC
TRBV6-2/TRBV6-3	TRBJ2-7	-	TRBD2	CASSYERGYHEQYF	TGTGCCAGCAGTTACGAGCGGGGGTACCACGAGCAGTACTTC
TRBV6-4	TRBJ2-4	-	TRBD2	CASLPRTSGRAEGSIQYF	TGTGCCAGCTTACCCCGGACTAGCGGGAGGGCAGAGGGTAGCATTCAGTACTTC
TRBV2	TRBJ2-1	-	TRBD1	CASSRGQTSSYNEQFF	TGTGCCAGCAGCCGGGGACAGACGAGCTCCTACAATGAGCAGTTCTTC
TRBV19	TRBJ1-5	-	-	CASTPFTDPNQPQHF	TGTGCCAGTACTCCTTTTACAGACCCCAATCAGCCCCAGCATTTT
TRBV19	TRBJ2-1	-	-	CASSPRRVSSYNEQFF	TGTGCCAGTAGTCCCCGTAGGGTTAGCTCCTACAATGAGCAGTTCTTC
TRBV5-4	TRBJ2-3	-	-	CASSLNTDTQYF	TGTGCCAGCAGCTTAAATACAGATACGCAGTATTTT
TRBV30	TRBJ2-3	-	-	CAWSAPSRTDTQYF	TGTGCCTGGAGTGCCCCCAGCCGCACAGATACGCAGTATTTT
TRBV11-3	TRBJ1-1	-	-	CASGTKAFF	TGTGCCTCCGGGACTAAAGCTTTCTTT